The 16 T cell receptor beta chains below come from one sample, sequenced in a study of T-cell reconstitution after alpha-beta-depleted transplantation in children. Unique molecular identifiers were used in preparing the TCRbeta library. One entry per CDR3 protein, called by TCRdb with MiXCR from the PCR reads. The table includes just under 250,000 distinct CDR3 sequences, about 25% detected once. The specimen was PBMCs, collected before TCRalphabeta/CD19-depleted stem cell transplant. These receptors were collected from a girl aged 2-9 years with Fanconi anemia, due to receive a stem cell transplant.

This clonotype has more than one count but fewer than ten. This chain connects TRBV4-1 to TRBJ2-1; 10 nucleotides agree with TRBD2. V gave up 0 bases and J gave up 7 bases; unmatched junction bases: 6. Germline CDR1 and CDR2: MGHRA and YSYEKL. The CDR3 sequence is 16 residues long. Here the CDR3 reads CASSQDLSGGANEQFF. The CDR3 DNA reads as TGCGCCAGCAGCCAAGATCTGAGCGGGGGGGCGAATGAGCAGTTCTTC.

This clonotype was recorded many times. The chain couples TRBV7-2 to TRBJ2-5, with D perhaps matching TRBD2 (5 bases). Trimming cost V 6 bases and J 1 base, with 12 bases left between them. In germline, CDR1 is SGHTA, CDR2 FQGNSA. The length of the CDR3 is 14 residues. The CDR3 spells CASSLDWPQETQYF. CDR3 DNA sequence: TGTGCCAGCAGTTTGGACTGGCCCCAAGAGACCCAGTACTTC.

V usage is TRBV4-1 and J usage is TRBJ2-1, with D unclear. This CDR3 is 13 amino acids long. V was shortened by 0 bases and J by 11 bases, with 11 bases between the two germline ends. Germline V gene data show CDR1 as MGHRA and CDR2 as YSYEKL. As DNA, the CDR3 is TGCGCCAGCAGCCAAGATAAGGGTAGACAGCAGTTCTTC. Its translation is CASSQDKGRQQFF.

The V and J genes are TRBV19 and TRBJ2-1, with D possibly being TRBD2 (5 bases). Trimming removed 5 bases at V and 10 bases at J, with 12 bases between. Looked up from germline, CDR1 is LNHDA and CDR2 is SQIVND (reference sequence). CDR3 length: 12 amino acids. The CDR3 DNA follows: TGTGCCAGTAGTTGGTCGGGGATCGAGCAGTTCTTC. This gives the protein CASSWSGIEQFF.

This clonotype was detected many times. The chain recombines TRBV29-1 with TRBJ2-2; D not resolved. Trimming pared 8 bases from V and 4 bases from J, leaving 11 bases between. Per germline, CDR1 SQVTM and CDR2 ANQGSEA. This CDR3 region has 12 residues. The DNA for the CDR3 is TGCAGCATGATGCCGGGCACCGGGGAGCTGTTTTTT. It yields the protein CSMMPGTGELFF.

The chain is built from TRBV15 and TRBJ1-5, with D tentatively TRBD1 (5 bases). Germline lookup yields CDR1 LNHNV and CDR2 YYDKDF (reference sequence). The CDR3 totals 15 residues. V was clipped by 5 bases and J by 2 bases, with 13 bases between them. CDR3 DNA sequence: TGTGCCACCAGCCACCGGGACTGGGGCAATCAGCCCCAGCATTTT. This encodes CATSHRDWGNQPQHF.

V usage is TRBV12-3 or TRBV12-4 and J usage is TRBJ2-3; 8 bases map to TRBD1. V was clipped by 3 bases and J by 5 bases; unmatched bases: 4. The CDR3 covers 14 residues. This chain's CDR3 is CASSFRGQGDTQYF. DNA of the CDR3: TGTGCCAGCAGTTTCAGGGGGCAAGGAGATACGCAGTATTTT.

The genes are TRBV7-2 and TRBJ2-3; 7 bases are a match to TRBD2. V shed 3 bases and J 6 bases; nucleotides not matched to a gene: 9. The CDR3 is 15 residues long. Germline CDR1 SGHTA, CDR2 FQGNSA. The CDR3 DNA sequence: TGTGCCAGCAGCTTTGTAGGGACTACGGTGGATACGCAGTATTTT. Its translation is CASSFVGTTVDTQYF.

This clonotype was picked up many times. The chain recombines TRBV5-5 with TRBJ2-7; D is undetermined. Germline V gene sequence: CDR1 SGHKS, CDR2 YYEKEE (reference sequence). V dropped 2 bases and J dropped 4 bases, with 7 bases sitting between them. The CDR3 spans 12 residues. DNA for the CDR3: TGTGCCAGCAGCTTTGTTGGTTACGAGCAGTACTTC. Translating gives CASSFVGYEQYF. The whole variable domain, filled in from reference TRBV5-5 and TRBJ2-7, reads DAGVTQSPTHLIKTRGQQVTLRCSPISGHKSVSWYQQVLGQGPQFIFQYYEKEERGRGNFPDRFSARQFPNYSSELNVNALLLGDSALYLCASSFVGYEQYFGPGTRLTVT.

A few counts support this clonotype. The gene calls are TRBV20-1 and TRBJ2-3; 7 bases fit TRBD1. The CDR3 is 15 residues long. Looked up from germline, CDR1 is DFQATT and CDR2 is SNEGSKA (reference sequence). Unmatched junction bases numbered 9, after V lost 6 bases and J lost 0 bases. The CDR3 sequence is CSAADRASSTDTQYF. CDR3 coding DNA: TGCAGTGCAGCAGACAGGGCCTCTAGCACAGATACGCAGTATTTT.

This clonotype was seen repeatedly, ten times or more. This chain links TRBV5-1 with TRBJ2-7, with D unclear. Trimming cost V 0 bases and J 2 bases, with 9 bases left between them. This CDR3 has 14 amino acids. CDR1 is SGHRS and CDR2 is YFSETQ in the germline V gene. The CDR3 here is CASSLADRTYEQYF. The DNA for the CDR3 is TGCGCCAGCAGCTTGGCGGACCGTACCTACGAGCAGTACTTC.

This chain joins TRBV2 and TRBJ1-4, with 11 nucleotides matching TRBD1. Trimming removed 4 bases from V and 8 bases from J; junction bases left unmatched: 6. This CDR3 is built from 15 residues. Germline V gene data show CDR1 as SNHLY and CDR2 as FYNNEI. CDR3 residues: CASSVSGTGGEKLFF. The CDR3 DNA reads TGTGCCAGCAGTGTCTCCGGGACAGGGGGAGAAAAACTGTTTTTT.

The CDR3 sequence: CASSEVGAGYNEQFF. In nucleotides, the CDR3 is TGTGCCAGCAGTGAAGTGGGAGCGGGATACAATGAGCAGTTCTTC. The rearrangement links TRBV2 to TRBJ2-1; 7 bases agree with TRBD2. The CDR3 has 15 residues. With 1 base clipped from V and 4 bases from J, the junction kept 4 bases outside the gene matches. Germline lookup yields CDR1 SNHLY and CDR2 FYNNEI.

The sample holds one count of this clonotype. The V gene is TRBV6-1, the J gene TRBJ2-7; D is ambiguous. The CDR3 contains 14 residues. Germline V gene data show CDR1 as MNHNS and CDR2 as SASEGT. With 2 bases removed from V and 2 bases from J, the gap between germline ends came to 10 bases. The CDR3 sequence is CASSELDGPYEQYF. The CDR3 DNA reads TGTGCCAGCAGTGAATTGGACGGTCCCTACGAGCAGTACTTC.

The table lists this clonotype with a few counts. The chain recombines TRBV20-1 with TRBJ2-5; D is ambiguous. The CDR3 covers 13 residues. V lost 2 bases, J lost 2 bases, and 9 bases lay in between. Germline CDR1 is DFQATT and CDR2 is SNEGSKA (reference sequence). CDR3 nucleotide sequence: TGCAGTGCTAGACGGCCCACACAAGAGACCCAGTACTTC. This codes for CSARRPTQETQYF.

The table lists this clonotype with many counts. The chain combines TRBV27 with TRBJ1-6; D is ambiguous. Germline-derived CDR1 and CDR2 are MNHEY and SMNVEV (reference sequence). Trimming pared 6 bases from V and 5 bases from J, leaving 8 bases between. This CDR3 spans 13 amino acids. The CDR3 nucleotides read TGTGCCAGCAGCTACCTCCATAATTCACCCCTCCACTTT. Its protein is CASSYLHNSPLHF.